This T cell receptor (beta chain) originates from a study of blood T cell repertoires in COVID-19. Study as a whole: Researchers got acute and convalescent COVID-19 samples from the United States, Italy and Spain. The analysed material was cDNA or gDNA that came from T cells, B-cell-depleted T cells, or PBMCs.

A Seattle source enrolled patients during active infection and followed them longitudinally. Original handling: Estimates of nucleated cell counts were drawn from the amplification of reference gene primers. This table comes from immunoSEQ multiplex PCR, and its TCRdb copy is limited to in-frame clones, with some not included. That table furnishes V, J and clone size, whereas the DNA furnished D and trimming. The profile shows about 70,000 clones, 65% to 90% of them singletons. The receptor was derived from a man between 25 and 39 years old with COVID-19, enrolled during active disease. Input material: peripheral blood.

The CDR3 is CASSIRVGGELFF. CDR3 DNA: TGTGCCAGTAGTATCCGCGTTGGCGGGGAGCTGTTTTTT. The chain recombines TRBV19 with TRBJ2-2; no definite D call. The CDR3 is 13 residues long. The V gene's germline CDR1 is LNHDA and CDR2 SQIVND (reference sequence). Between the trimmed V and J ends, which lost 3 bases and 7 bases, there was a span of 9 bases.